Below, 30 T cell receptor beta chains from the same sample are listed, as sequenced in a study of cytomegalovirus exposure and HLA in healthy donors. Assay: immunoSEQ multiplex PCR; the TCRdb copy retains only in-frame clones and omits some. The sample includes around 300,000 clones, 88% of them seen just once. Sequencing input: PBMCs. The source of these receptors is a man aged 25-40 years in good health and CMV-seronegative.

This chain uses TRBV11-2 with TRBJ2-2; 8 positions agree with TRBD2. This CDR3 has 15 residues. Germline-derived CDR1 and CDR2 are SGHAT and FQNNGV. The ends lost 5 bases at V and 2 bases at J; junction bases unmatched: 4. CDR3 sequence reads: CASSHGRGNTGELFF. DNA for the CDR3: TGTGCCAGCAGCCACGGGAGGGGAAACACCGGGGAGCTGTTTTTT.

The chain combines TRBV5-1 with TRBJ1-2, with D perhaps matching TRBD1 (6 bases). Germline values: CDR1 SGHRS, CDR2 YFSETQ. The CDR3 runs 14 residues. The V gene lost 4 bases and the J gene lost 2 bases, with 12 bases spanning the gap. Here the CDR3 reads CASSTYDRNYGYTF. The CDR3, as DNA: TGCGCCAGCAGCACATATGACAGGAACTATGGCTACACCTTC.

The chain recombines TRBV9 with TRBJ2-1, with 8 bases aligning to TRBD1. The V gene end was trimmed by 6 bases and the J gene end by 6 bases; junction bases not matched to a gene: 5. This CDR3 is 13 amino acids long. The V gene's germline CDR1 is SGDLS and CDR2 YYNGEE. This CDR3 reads CASTTGAVNEQFF. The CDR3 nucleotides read TGTGCCAGCACGACAGGGGCAGTCAATGAGCAGTTCTTC.

The CDR3: CASRGIQGYEQYF. CDR3 coding DNA: TGCGCCAGCAGAGGTATACAGGGCTACGAGCAGTACTTC. The chain combines TRBV10-2 with TRBJ2-7; TRBD1 might be the D (6 bases). The CDR3 runs 13 residues. The germline V gene encodes CDR1 WSHSY and CDR2 SAAADI. Trimming took 6 bases from V and 3 from J, leaving 12 bases between them.

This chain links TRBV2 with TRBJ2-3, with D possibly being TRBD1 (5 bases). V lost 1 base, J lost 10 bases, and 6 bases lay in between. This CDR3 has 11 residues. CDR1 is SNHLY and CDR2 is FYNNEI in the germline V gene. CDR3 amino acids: CASSEEGSQYF. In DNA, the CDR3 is TGTGCCAGCAGTGAAGAGGGGTCGCAGTATTTT.

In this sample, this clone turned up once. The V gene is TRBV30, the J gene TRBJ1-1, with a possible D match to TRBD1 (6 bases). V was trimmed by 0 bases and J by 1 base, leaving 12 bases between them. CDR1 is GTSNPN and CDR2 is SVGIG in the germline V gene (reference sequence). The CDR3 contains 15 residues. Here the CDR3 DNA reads TGTGCCTGGAGTGTACTGACAGGAGAGAACACTGAAGCTTTCTTT. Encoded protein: CAWSVLTGENTEAFF.

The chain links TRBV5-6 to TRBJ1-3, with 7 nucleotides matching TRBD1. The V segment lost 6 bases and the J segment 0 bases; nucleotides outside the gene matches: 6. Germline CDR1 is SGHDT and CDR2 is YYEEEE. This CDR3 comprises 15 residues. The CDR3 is CASTRGGNSGNTIYF. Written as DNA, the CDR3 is TGTGCCAGCACCCGAGGGGGCAACTCTGGAAACACCATATATTTT.

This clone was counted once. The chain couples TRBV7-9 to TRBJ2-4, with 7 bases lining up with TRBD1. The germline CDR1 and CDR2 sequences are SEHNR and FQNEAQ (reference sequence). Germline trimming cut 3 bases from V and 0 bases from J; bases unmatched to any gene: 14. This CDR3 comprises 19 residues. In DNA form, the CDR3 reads TGTGCCAGCAGCTTGATCCGGGACAGCCAAACCTTAGCCAAAAACATTCAGTACTTC. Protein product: CASSLIRDSQTLAKNIQYF. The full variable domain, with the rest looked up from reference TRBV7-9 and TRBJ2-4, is DTGVSQNPRHKITKRGQNVTFRCDPISEHNRLYWYRQTLGQGPEFLTYFQNEAQLEKSRLLSDRFSAERPKGSFSTLEIQRTEQGDSAMYLCASSLIRDSQTLAKNIQYFGAGTRLSVL.

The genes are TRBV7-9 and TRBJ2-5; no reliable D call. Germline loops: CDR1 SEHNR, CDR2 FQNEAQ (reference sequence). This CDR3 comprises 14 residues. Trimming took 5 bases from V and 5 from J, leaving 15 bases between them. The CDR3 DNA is TGTGCCAGCAGCCTACGCCTTAATAGCGAGACCCAGTACTTC. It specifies CASSLRLNSETQYF.

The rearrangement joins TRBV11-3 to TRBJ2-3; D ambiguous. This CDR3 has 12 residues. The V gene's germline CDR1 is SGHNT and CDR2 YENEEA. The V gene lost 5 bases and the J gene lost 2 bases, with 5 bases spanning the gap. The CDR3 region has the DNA TGTGCCAGCAGCCCAAACACAGATACGCAGTATTTT. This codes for CASSPNTDTQYF.

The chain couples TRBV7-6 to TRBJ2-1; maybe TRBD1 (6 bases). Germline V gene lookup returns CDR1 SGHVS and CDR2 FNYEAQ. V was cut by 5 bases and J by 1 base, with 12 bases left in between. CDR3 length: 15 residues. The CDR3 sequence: CASSPRRGSYNEQFF. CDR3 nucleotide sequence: TGTGCCAGCAGCCCGCGCAGGGGTTCCTACAATGAGCAGTTCTTC.

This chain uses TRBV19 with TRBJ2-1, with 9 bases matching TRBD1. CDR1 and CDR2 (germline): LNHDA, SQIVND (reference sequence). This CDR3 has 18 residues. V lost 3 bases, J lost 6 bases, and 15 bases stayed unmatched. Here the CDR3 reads CASSMGPGTGTRGNEQFF. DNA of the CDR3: TGTGCCAGTAGTATGGGTCCCGGGACAGGGACCAGGGGCAATGAGCAGTTCTTC.

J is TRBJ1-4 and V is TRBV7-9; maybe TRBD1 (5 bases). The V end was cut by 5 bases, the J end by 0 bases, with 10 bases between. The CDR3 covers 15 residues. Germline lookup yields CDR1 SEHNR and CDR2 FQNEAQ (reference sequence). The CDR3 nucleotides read TGTGCCAGCAGCGTCACAGGCACAACTAATGAAAAACTGTTTTTT. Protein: CASSVTGTTNEKLFF.

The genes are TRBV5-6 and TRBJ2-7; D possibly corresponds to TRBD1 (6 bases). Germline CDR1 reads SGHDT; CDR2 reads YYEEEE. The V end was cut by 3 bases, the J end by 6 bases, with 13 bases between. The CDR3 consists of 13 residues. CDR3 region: CASSYTTGFEQYF. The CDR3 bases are TGTGCCAGCAGCTATACTACAGGGTTCGAGCAGTACTTC.

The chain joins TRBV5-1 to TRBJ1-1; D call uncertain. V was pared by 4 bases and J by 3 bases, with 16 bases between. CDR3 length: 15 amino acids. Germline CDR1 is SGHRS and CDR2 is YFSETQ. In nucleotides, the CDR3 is TGCGCCAGCAGCCCGTCACGAGGGCCATACACTGAAGCTTTCTTT. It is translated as CASSPSRGPYTEAFF.

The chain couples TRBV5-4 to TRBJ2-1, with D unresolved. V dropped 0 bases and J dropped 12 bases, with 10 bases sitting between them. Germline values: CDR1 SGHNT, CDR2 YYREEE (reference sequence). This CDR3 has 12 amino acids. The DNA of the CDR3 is TGTGCCAGCAGCTTGGGAGGCCGCGGGCAGTTCTTC. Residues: CASSLGGRGQFF.

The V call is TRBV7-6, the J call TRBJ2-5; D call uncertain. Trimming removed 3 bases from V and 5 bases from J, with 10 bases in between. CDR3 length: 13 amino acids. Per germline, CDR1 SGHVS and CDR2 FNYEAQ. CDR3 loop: CASSLFHGETQYF. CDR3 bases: TGTGCCAGCAGCTTGTTTCACGGGGAGACCCAGTACTTC.

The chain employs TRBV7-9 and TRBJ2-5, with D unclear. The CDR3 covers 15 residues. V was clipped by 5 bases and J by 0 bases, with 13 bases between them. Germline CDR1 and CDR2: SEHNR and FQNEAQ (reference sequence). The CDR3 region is CASSLVLSDQETQYF. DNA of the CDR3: TGTGCCAGCAGCCTCGTACTAAGCGACCAAGAGACCCAGTACTTC. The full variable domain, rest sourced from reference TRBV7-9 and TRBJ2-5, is DTGVSQNPRHKITKRGQNVTFRCDPISEHNRLYWYRQTLGQGPEFLTYFQNEAQLEKSRLLSDRFSAERPKGSFSTLEIQRTEQGDSAMYLCASSLVLSDQETQYFGPGTRLLVL.

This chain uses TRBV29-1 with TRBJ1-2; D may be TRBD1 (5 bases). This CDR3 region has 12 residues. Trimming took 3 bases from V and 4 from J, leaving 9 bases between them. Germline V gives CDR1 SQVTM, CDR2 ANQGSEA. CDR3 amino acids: CSVEGQPYGYTF. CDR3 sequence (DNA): TGCAGCGTTGAGGGGCAGCCCTATGGCTACACCTTC. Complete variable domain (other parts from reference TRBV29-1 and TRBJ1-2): SAVISQKPSRDICQRGTSLTIQCQVDSQVTMMFWYRQQPGQSLTLIATANQGSEATYESGFVIDKFPISRPNLTFSTLTVSNMSPEDSSIYLCSVEGQPYGYTFGSGTRLTVV.

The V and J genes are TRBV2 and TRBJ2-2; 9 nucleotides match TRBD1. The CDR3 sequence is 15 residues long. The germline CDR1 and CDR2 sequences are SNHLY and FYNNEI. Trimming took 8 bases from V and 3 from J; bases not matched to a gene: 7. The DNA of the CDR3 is TGTGCCAGCTGGGGACAGGGACGGGACACCGGGGAGCTGTTTTTT. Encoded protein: CASWGQGRDTGELFF.

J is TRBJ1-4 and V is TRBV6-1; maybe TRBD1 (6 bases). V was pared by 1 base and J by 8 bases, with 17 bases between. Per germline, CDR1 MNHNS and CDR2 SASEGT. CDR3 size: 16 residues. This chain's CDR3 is CASSEGWGRGSEKLFF. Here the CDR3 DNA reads TGTGCCAGCAGTGAAGGGTGGGGCAGGGGATCCGAAAAACTGTTTTTT.

DNA for the CDR3: TGCGCCAGCAGCCGGGTAAGGAGCTCCTACGAGCAGTACTTC. It specifies CASSRVRSSYEQYF. The chain joins TRBV4-3 to TRBJ2-7; D gene uncertain. Germline CDR1 is LGHNA and CDR2 is YSLEER. The CDR3 runs to 14 residues. V was cut by 4 bases and J by 0 bases, with 10 bases left in between.

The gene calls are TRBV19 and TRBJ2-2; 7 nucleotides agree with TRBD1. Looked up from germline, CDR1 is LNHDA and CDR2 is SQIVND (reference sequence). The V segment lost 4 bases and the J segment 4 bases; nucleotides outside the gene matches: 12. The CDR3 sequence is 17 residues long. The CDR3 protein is CASSTKQTGKGTGELFF. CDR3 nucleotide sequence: TGTGCCAGTAGTACTAAACAGACAGGGAAGGGCACCGGGGAGCTGTTTTTT.

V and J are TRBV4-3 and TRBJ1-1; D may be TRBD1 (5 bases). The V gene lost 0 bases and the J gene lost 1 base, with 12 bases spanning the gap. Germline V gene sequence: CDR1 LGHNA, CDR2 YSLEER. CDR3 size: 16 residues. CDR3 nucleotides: TGCGCCAGCAGCCAAGACCTCGGACATCCGAACACTGAAGCTTTCTTT. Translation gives CASSQDLGHPNTEAFF.

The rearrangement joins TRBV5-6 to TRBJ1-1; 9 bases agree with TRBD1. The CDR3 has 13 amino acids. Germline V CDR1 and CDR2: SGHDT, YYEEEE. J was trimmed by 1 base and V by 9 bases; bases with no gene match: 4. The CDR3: CATRGQGNTEAFF. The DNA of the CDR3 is TGTGCCACCAGGGGACAGGGGAACACTGAAGCTTTCTTT.

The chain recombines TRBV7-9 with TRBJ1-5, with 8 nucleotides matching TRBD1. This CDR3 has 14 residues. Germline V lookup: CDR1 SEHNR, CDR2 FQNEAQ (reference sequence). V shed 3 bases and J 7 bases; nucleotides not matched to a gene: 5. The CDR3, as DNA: TGTGCCAGCAGCTTGACAGGGGATGGACAGCCCCAGCATTTT. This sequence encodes CASSLTGDGQPQHF.

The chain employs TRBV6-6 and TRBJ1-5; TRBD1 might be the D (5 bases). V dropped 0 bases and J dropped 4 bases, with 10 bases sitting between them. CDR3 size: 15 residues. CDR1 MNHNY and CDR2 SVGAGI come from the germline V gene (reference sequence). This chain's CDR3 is CASSYSGDLNQPQHF. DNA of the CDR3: TGTGCCAGCAGTTACTCGGGGGACTTAAATCAGCCCCAGCATTTT.

The CDR3 loop reads CASSSIIQKNTEAFF. DNA of the CDR3: TGCGCCAGCAGCTCGATCATACAGAAGAACACTGAAGCTTTCTTT. The chain joins TRBV4-1 to TRBJ1-1; D unresolved. This CDR3 is built from 15 residues. Germline CDR1 is MGHRA and CDR2 is YSYEKL. With 5 bases removed from V and 1 base from J, the gap between germline ends came to 14 bases.

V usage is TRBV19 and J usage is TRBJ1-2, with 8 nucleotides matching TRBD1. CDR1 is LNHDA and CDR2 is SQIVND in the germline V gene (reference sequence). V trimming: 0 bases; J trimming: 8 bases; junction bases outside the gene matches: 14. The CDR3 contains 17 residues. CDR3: CASSIDPGQGKVEGYTF. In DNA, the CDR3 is TGTGCCAGTAGTATAGATCCCGGACAGGGTAAAGTGGAAGGCTACACCTTC.

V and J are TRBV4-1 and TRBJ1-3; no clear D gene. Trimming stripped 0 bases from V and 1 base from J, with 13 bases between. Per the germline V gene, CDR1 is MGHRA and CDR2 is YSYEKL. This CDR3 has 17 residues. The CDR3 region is CASSQDPPRGSGNTIYF. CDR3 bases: TGCGCCAGCAGCCAAGATCCTCCACGAGGATCTGGAAACACCATATATTTT.